Presented here are 13 T cell receptor beta chains from one specimen sequenced in a study of T cells after yellow fever vaccination. Each CDR3 protein gets one entry after TCRdb re-called the 5' RACE reads with MiXCR. The sample has 200,000 to 300,000 distinct CDR3 sequences; 13% are singletons. The sequencing here drew on CD4+ T cells sorted from PBMCs, taken 45 days after the yellow fever booster vaccination. These receptors all stem from a man aged 25 to 45 who received the YFV17D yellow fever vaccine.

This clonotype was counted many times. This chain joins TRBV20-1 and TRBJ1-2; the match to TRBD1 covers 9 bases. After removal of 4 bases from V and 4 bases from J, the junction contained 4 bases not matched to a gene. The germline V gene has CDR1 DFQATT and CDR2 SNEGSKA (reference sequence). CDR3 length: 13 residues. Written as DNA, the CDR3 is TGCAGTGCTACACAGGGGGCCATCTATGGCTACACCTTC. Protein product: CSATQGAIYGYTF.

The V call is TRBV7-2, the J call TRBJ2-7, with 7 bases lining up with TRBD2. Trimming removed 4 bases from V and 6 bases from J; junction bases left unmatched: 9. The CDR3 is 14 residues long. Germline V gene lookup returns CDR1 SGHTA and CDR2 FQGNSA. Here the CDR3 DNA reads TGTGCCAGCAGCTCGGGCGGGAGTCTCCGCGAGCAGTACTTC. Protein sequence: CASSSGGSLREQYF. Supplemented by reference TRBV7-2 and TRBJ2-7, the full variable domain reads GAGVSQSPSNKVTEKGKDVELRCDPISGHTALYWYRQSLGQGLEFLIYFQGNSAPDKSGLPSDRFSAERTGGSVSTLTIQRTQQEDSAVYLCASSSGGSLREQYFGPGTRLTVT.

This chain joins TRBV29-1 and TRBJ1-2; TRBD1 matches at 7 bases. Germline values: CDR1 SQVTM, CDR2 ANQGSEA. This CDR3 contains 11 residues. The trim removed 7 bases at V and 7 bases at J, leaving 6 bases unmatched. For the CDR3, the DNA is TGCAGCGGTGCCGGGACAGCTGGCTACACCTTC. It encodes CSGAGTAGYTF. Full variable domain (remainder filled in from reference TRBV29-1 and TRBJ1-2): SAVISQKPSRDICQRGTSLTIQCQVDSQVTMMFWYRQQPGQSLTLIATANQGSEATYESGFVIDKFPISRPNLTFSTLTVSNMSPEDSSIYLCSGAGTAGYTFGSGTRLTVV.

As DNA, the CDR3 is TGTGCCAGCAGCTCGGGACTAGCGATCAGAGGTACCGGGGAGCTGTTTTTT. This encodes CASSSGLAIRGTGELFF. The V call is TRBV3-1, the J call TRBJ2-2; 10 bases align to TRBD2. Germline V lookup: CDR1 LGHDT, CDR2 YNNKEL (reference sequence). V lost 5 bases and J lost 5; bases outside the gene matches: 11. The CDR3 is made up of 17 amino acids. Looking up the rest from reference TRBV3-1 and TRBJ2-2 gives the full variable domain: DTAVSQTPKYLVTQMGNDKSIKCEQNLGHDTMYWYKQDSKKFLKIMFSYNNKELIINETVPNRFSPKSPDKAHLNLHINSLELGDSAVYFCASSSGLAIRGTGELFFGEGSRLTVL.

This chain joins TRBV12-3 or TRBV12-4 and TRBJ2-1, with D possibly being TRBD1 (6 bases). V was clipped by 5 bases and J by 8 bases, with 10 bases between them. The CDR3 totals 12 residues. The CDR3 sequence is CASSTGSHEQFF. The CDR3 DNA sequence: TGTGCCAGCAGTACAGGGTCGCATGAGCAGTTCTTC.

This clonotype was recorded a few times. The rearrangement links TRBV5-1 to TRBJ2-2, with 11 bases fitting TRBD2. The CDR3 is 17 amino acids. With 4 bases clipped from V and 6 bases from J, the junction kept 11 bases outside the gene matches. The V gene's germline CDR1 is SGHRS and CDR2 YFSETQ. CDR3 loop: CASSRMNLAGGAGELFF. The CDR3 DNA reads as TGCGCCAGCAGCCGCATGAACCTAGCGGGAGGTGCCGGGGAGCTGTTTTTT.

This clonotype has a count of ten or more. The chain has TRBV11-2 and TRBJ1-4; D is undetermined. This CDR3 has 17 amino acids. The V end was cut by 0 bases, the J end by 5 bases, with 16 bases between. CDR1 is SGHAT and CDR2 is FQNNGV in the germline V gene. CDR3 sequence (DNA): TGTGCCAGCAGCTTAGAAGGTGGTTTTAGTCCCAATGAAAAACTGTTTTTT. Protein product: CASSLEGGFSPNEKLFF.

The chain joins TRBV27 to TRBJ2-3; D gene unclear. Germline V CDR1 and CDR2: MNHEY, SMNVEV (reference sequence). The CDR3 runs to 13 residues. V was pared by 4 bases and J by 2 bases, with 7 bases between. The CDR3 reads CASSSTFTDTQYF. In DNA, the CDR3 is TGTGCCAGCAGTTCCACATTCACAGATACGCAGTATTTT.

The chain carries TRBV20-1 and TRBJ2-7, with D perhaps matching TRBD1 (7 bases). V lost 1 base, J lost 2 bases, and 15 bases lay in between. Looked up from germline, CDR1 is DFQATT and CDR2 is SNEGSKA (reference sequence). This CDR3 region has 15 residues. This CDR3 reads CSARGAGQRAYEQYF. In DNA, the CDR3 is TGCAGTGCTAGAGGCGCGGGACAGAGGGCCTACGAGCAGTACTTC.

This clonotype occurred a few times. The V call is TRBV7-2, the J call TRBJ2-3, with D hard to call. CDR1 and CDR2 (germline): SGHTA, FQGNSA. CDR3 length equals 13 residues. V was shortened by 1 base and J by 6 bases, with 8 bases between the two germline ends. The CDR3 DNA reads as TGTGCCAGCAGCTTAGGCGCCAAGGATACGCAGTATTTT. It encodes CASSLGAKDTQYF.

The sample holds a few counts of this clonotype. The rearrangement uses TRBV7-2 and TRBJ2-3; D remains unclear. Trimming left V 7 bases short and J 0 bases short, with 8 bases between. The germline CDR1 and CDR2 sequences are SGHTA and FQGNSA. The CDR3 is 13 residues long. The CDR3 nucleotides read TGTGCCAGCACAACGGCTAGCACAGATACGCAGTATTTT. Translating gives CASTTASTDTQYF. Based on the CDR3 plus reference TRBV7-2 and TRBJ2-3, the full variable domain is GAGVSQSPSNKVTEKGKDVELRCDPISGHTALYWYRQSLGQGLEFLIYFQGNSAPDKSGLPSDRFSAERTGGSVSTLTIQRTQQEDSAVYLCASTTASTDTQYFGPGTRLTVL.

The genes are TRBV10-1 and TRBJ2-1; D is perhaps TRBD1 or TRBD2 (5 bases each). The V and J ends lost 2 bases and 7 bases respectively, with 15 bases between them. The CDR3 covers 15 residues. CDR1 is WNHNN, CDR2 SYGVQD, per germline (reference sequence). CDR3 DNA sequence: TGCGCCAGCAGTGAGCCAGGAACGGGGACGAATGAGCAGTTCTTC. As protein: CASSEPGTGTNEQFF.

The chain employs TRBV7-9 and TRBJ1-3, with unresolved D. Germline V gives CDR1 SEHNR, CDR2 FQNEAQ (reference sequence). Trimming took 6 bases from V and 0 from J, leaving 6 bases between them. This CDR3 comprises 13 residues. As DNA, the CDR3 is TGTGCCAGCAGTGGCCTCTCTGGAAACACCATATATTTT. The encoded protein is CASSGLSGNTIYF.